The present TCR beta chain was sequenced within a study of blood T cell repertoires in COVID-19. The CDR3 runs to 13 residues. Germline-derived CDR1 and CDR2 are SGHRS and YFSETQ. Trimming at V came to 4 bases and at J to 3 bases, leaving 3 bases not matched to a gene. Assay: immunoSEQ multiplex PCR; the TCRdb copy retains only in-frame clones and omits some. The data show around 400,000 clones, around 87% seen once. This clonotype was sampled from a woman in her 30s with COVID-19, enrolled during active disease. This chain uses TRBV5-1 with TRBJ1-2; 7 bases line up with TRBD1. Material for sequencing was peripheral blood. CDR3 residues: CASSTDRDYGYTF. For the CDR3, the DNA is TGCGCCAGCAGCACCGACAGGGACTATGGCTACACCTTC.